Reported below is one T cell receptor (beta chain). V was cut by 3 bases and J by 7 bases, with 20 bases left in between. The CDR3 is 17 amino acids. Germline V lookup: CDR1 SGHRS, CDR2 YFSETQ. This entry is derived from a study of control samples from healthy donors and cancer patients. Clones were read by immunoSEQ multiplex PCR, and TCRdb kept only the in-frame ones, dropping some. Among about 130,000 clones listed, under 95% were seen once. The TCR was taken from a man aged 18 to 29 in good health. The sequenced sample consisted of blood. This chain uses TRBV5-1 with TRBJ1-6; D gene ambiguous. CDR3 bases: TGCGCCAGCAGCTCGCCTGGATCTTTGACCCCAAATTCACCCCTCCACTTT. It encodes CASSSPGSLTPNSPLHF.